This T cell receptor (beta chain) was recovered during a study of response to subunit inactivated influenza vaccine. This CDR3 contains 14 residues. The ends were cut back, 0 bases at V and 9 bases at J, with 12 bases in the middle. Germline CDR1 is SEHNR and CDR2 is FQNEAQ (reference sequence). This clonotype was seen at least ten times. In TCRdb, the RT-PCR reads were re-called with MiXCR into one record per CDR3 protein. The top ten hold 20% to 30% of the sample, which has some 190,000 distinct CDR3 sequences, about 15% seen once. This receptor was taken from a man aged 45-60 years who received an inactivated influenza vaccine. The chain carries TRBV7-9 and TRBJ2-1, with D perhaps matching TRBD2 (6 bases). The sample was CD8+ T cells sorted from PBMCs, taken more than 4 days after vaccination. CDR3 amino acids: CASSLARRAFEQFF. The CDR3, as DNA: TGTGCCAGCAGCTTAGCGCGGAGGGCGTTTGAGCAGTTCTTC.